This is a list of T cell receptor beta chains from one sample in a study of early T cells in non-severe SARS-CoV-2 infection. TCRdb itself ran the 5' RACE reads through MiXCR, one entry per CDR3 protein. The sample contains approximately 48,000 distinct CDR3 sequences, around 6.5% of which appear only once. This specimen consisted of whole blood, obtained at baseline. Source of these receptors: an adult who was a healthcare worker with PCR-confirmed SARS-CoV-2 infection or an uninfected control (not recorded which). CDR3s include the opening cysteine and the closing phenylalanine or tryptophan. D genes are given only for firm matches. Rows give clone size only sometimes, using once, few, many, or a class for an expanded clone.

>NA|many|TRBJ1-3|TRBV7-3
CASSLSPGRTLRGTGNTIYF
TGTGCCAGCAGCTTATCCCCGGGACGTACCCTCAGAGGGACTGGAAACACCATATATTTT
>NA|many|TRBJ2-2|TRBV15
CATSSRRTGELFF
TGTGCCACCAGCAGCCGGCGGACCGGGGAGCTGTTTTTT
>NA|many|TRBJ1-6|TRBV20-1
CSARVEVGENSPLHF
TGCAGTGCTAGAGTCGAGGTTGGGGAAAATTCACCCCTCCACTTT
>TRBD1|many|TRBJ2-7|TRBV20-1
CSASGTAEQYF
TGCAGTGCGTCGGGGACAGCAGAGCAGTACTTC
>NA|many|TRBJ1-2|TRBV19
CASSAGGSADGGYTF
TGTGCCAGTAGTGCCGGGGGTTCGGCGGATGGTGGCTACACCTTC
>NA|few|TRBJ1-1|TRBV6-5
CASSRQGRGGTEAFF
TGTGCCAGCAGCCGGCAGGGGAGGGGAGGCACTGAAGCTTTCTTT
>NA|NA|TRBJ2-2|TRBV4-3
CASSQRPIEAGELFF
TGCGCCAGCAGCCAACGCCCGATTGAGGCCGGGGAGCTGTTTTTT
>TRBD2|few|TRBJ2-1|TRBV25-1
CASSAETSGNNEQFF
TGTGCCAGCAGTGCCGAGACTAGCGGGAACAATGAGCAGTTCTTC
>TRBD2|many|TRBJ2-7|TRBV11-2
CASSLDAGGEQYF
TGTGCCAGCAGCTTAGATGCGGGGGGCGAGCAGTACTTC
>NA|many|TRBJ2-7|TRBV3-2
CASSPASNINYEQYF
TGTGCCAGCAGCCCAGCGAGTAATATTAACTACGAGCAGTACTTC
>NA|many|TRBJ1-1|TRBV7-2
CASSSILVGRSPNTEAFF
TGTGCCAGCAGCTCGATTTTGGTTGGCAGGAGCCCGAACACTGAAGCTTTCTTT
>TRBD2|many|TRBJ2-3|TRBV12-3/TRBV12-4
CASRRGGNTDTQYF
TGTGCCAGCAGGCGCGGGGGAAACACAGATACGCAGTATTTT
>NA|NA|TRBJ1-5|TRBV12-3/TRBV12-4
CASSLGYQPQHF
TGTGCCAGCAGTCTGGGGTATCAGCCCCAGCATTTT
>NA|many|TRBJ2-5|TRBV5-1
CASSATGKPGETQYF
TGCGCCAGCAGCGCGACAGGAAAGCCTGGGGAGACCCAGTACTTC
>NA|NA|TRBJ2-5|TRBV7-9
CASSPGGAETQYF
TGTGCCAGCAGCCCCGGGGGCGCGGAGACCCAGTACTTC
>NA|many|TRBJ2-3|TRBV7-6
CASGSRPPPGTDTQYF
TGTGCCAGCGGATCGCGCCCCCCTCCCGGCACAGATACGCAGTATTTT
>NA|NA|TRBJ1-4|TRBV28
CASSLLVEKLFF
TGTGCCAGCAGTTTATTAGTTGAAAAACTGTTTTTT
>NA|many|TRBJ2-1|TRBV29-1
CSVEGSRSYNEQFF
TGCAGCGTTGAGGGATCACGCTCCTACAATGAGCAGTTCTTC
>TRBD1|few|TRBJ2-2|TRBV2
CASQAGGTTGELFF
TGTGCCAGCCAGGCAGGGGGAACCACCGGGGAGCTGTTTTTT
>TRBD2|many|TRBJ2-1|TRBV7-6
CASSLAWAGDGNEQFF
TGTGCCAGCAGCTTAGCATGGGCGGGGGATGGCAATGAGCAGTTCTTC
>TRBD2|few|TRBJ2-7|TRBV6-2/TRBV6-3
CASSYRRTSASYEQYF
TGTGCCAGCAGTTACCGCCGGACTAGCGCCTCCTACGAGCAGTACTTC
>NA|many|TRBJ2-7|TRBV3-1
CASSNAVEGVYEQYF
TGTGCCAGCAGCAATGCCGTTGAGGGGGTCTACGAGCAGTACTTC
>NA|many|TRBJ1-3|TRBV9
CASSVATVLAGNTIYF
TGTGCCAGCAGCGTAGCAACAGTTCTTGCTGGAAACACCATATATTTT
>TRBD2|many|TRBJ2-2|TRBV30
CAWSFGGTNTGELFF
TGTGCCTGGAGTTTCGGGGGGACGAACACCGGGGAGCTGTTTTTT
>NA|few|TRBJ2-5|TRBV11-2
CASSSDRGMETQYF
TGTGCCAGCAGCTCCGACCGGGGAATGGAGACCCAGTACTTC
>NA|few|TRBJ2-3|TRBV20-1
CSARPLPPTDTQYF
TGCAGTGCTAGACCCTTACCTCCCACAGATACGCAGTATTTT
>NA|few|TRBJ2-1|TRBV5-5
CASSLEGNSYNEQFF
TGTGCCAGCAGCTTGGAGGGGAACTCCTACAATGAGCAGTTCTTC
>NA|many|TRBJ2-3|TRBV6-5
CASSYSFVQGGDTQYF
TGTGCCAGCAGTTACTCATTCGTACAGGGAGGAGATACGCAGTATTTT
>NA|few|TRBJ2-7|TRBV7-2
CASSPGPETYEQYF
TGTGCCAGCAGCCCAGGTCCCGAGACCTACGAGCAGTACTTC
>NA|few|TRBJ2-7|TRBV6-5
CASSYSTQEYF
TGTGCCAGCAGTTACTCGACGCAGGAGTACTTC
>NA|many|TRBJ2-1|TRBV4-2
CASSQDAGPNEQFF
TGTGCCAGCAGCCAAGATGCGGGACCGAATGAGCAGTTCTTC
>NA|few|TRBJ2-3|TRBV2
CASGGPDTQYF
TGTGCCAGCGGGGGACCAGATACGCAGTATTTT
>TRBD1|many|TRBJ1-5|TRBV20-1
CSASPIATGVSNQPQHF
TGCAGTGCTAGTCCTATAGCTACAGGGGTAAGCAATCAGCCCCAGCATTTT
>NA|many|TRBJ2-7|TRBV13
CASSLGLYRGTYEQYF
TGTGCCAGCAGCTTAGGCCTGTATCGGGGAACCTACGAGCAGTACTTC
>NA|many|TRBJ1-4|TRBV4-3
CASSQPGHEKLFF
TGCGCCAGCAGCCAGCCGGGTCATGAAAAACTGTTTTTT
>NA|few|TRBJ1-1|TRBV10-3
CAISEANLNTEAFF
TGTGCCATCAGTGAGGCGAACTTAAACACTGAAGCTTTCTTT
>TRBD1|NA|TRBJ2-7|TRBV6-1
CASSPQGAGGEQYF
TGTGCCAGCAGCCCACAGGGGGCAGGAGGCGAGCAGTACTTC
>NA|many|TRBJ1-1|TRBV2
CASSEGEVLVTEAFF
TGTGCCAGCAGTGAAGGCGAGGTCTTGGTCACTGAAGCTTTCTTT
>NA|NA|TRBJ1-1|TRBV7-2
CAGSQFTEAFF
TGTGCCGGCAGTCAATTCACTGAAGCTTTCTTT
>NA|few|TRBJ1-6|TRBV20-1
CSAREAQGTNSPLHF
TGCAGTGCTAGAGAGGCCCAGGGGACGAATTCACCCCTCCACTTT
>NA|many|TRBJ1-3|TRBV7-6
CASSPSSSSGNTIYF
TGTGCCAGCAGCCCATCCTCCTCCTCTGGAAACACCATATATTTT